A selection of T cell receptor beta chains follows, all from one sample in a study of beta chain features in type 1 diabetes. TCRdb's table, derived via immunoSEQ multiplex PCR, lists solely in-frame clones and lacks some. The table lists almost 350,000 clones, approximately 8.2% of them singletons. The material sequenced was central memory CD4+ T cells from blood. Receptor source: a woman under 30 in good health. Both conserved end residues are part of each CDR3. The D gene is left open where the match is weak. Expanded clones are given a class, and other clones once, few, many or no size at all.

J gene	V gene	D gene	clone size	CDR3 protein	CDR3 DNA
TRBJ2-1	TRBV2	-	few	CASSELRHARLF	TGTGCCAGCAGTGAATTACGCCACGCCAGGCTCTTC
TRBJ2-1	TRBV28	-	few	CASAGYPSSYNEQFF	TGTGCCAGCGCAGGGTATCCGAGCTCCTACAATGAGCAGTTCTTC
TRBJ1-2	TRBV28	-	few	CASSFGDPYGYTF	TGTGCCAGCAGTTTCGGGGATCCCTATGGCTACACCTTC
TRBJ1-1	TRBV28	-	-	CASFGDRRAFF	TGTGCCAGCTTCGGTGACAGGAGAGCTTTCTTT
TRBJ2-1	TRBV2	TRBD2	few	CASSEGPSGRNEQFF	TGTGCCAGCAGCGAAGGGCCTAGCGGCAGAAATGAGCAGTTCTTC
TRBJ2-2	TRBV2	TRBD1	-	CASRGDRGSTGELFF	TGTGCCAGCAGAGGAGACAGGGGCTCCACCGGGGAGCTGTTTTTT
TRBJ1-4	TRBV9	-	-	CASSPGQFNEKLFF	TGTGCCAGCAGCCCCGGACAGTTTAATGAAAAACTGTTTTTT
TRBJ2-5	TRBV18	-	many	CASSPRAGLEETQYF	TGTGCCAGCTCACCACGGGCGGGATTAGAAGAGACCCAGTACTTC
TRBJ2-6	TRBV28	TRBD1	few	CASSSQRDRYSGANVLTF	TGTGCCAGCAGTTCACAAAGGGACAGGTACTCTGGGGCCAACGTCCTGACTTTC
TRBJ2-5	TRBV2	TRBD2	few	CASSEANSGRKTQYF	TGTGCCAGCAGTGAAGCTAATAGCGGGAGGAAGACCCAGTACTTC
TRBJ2-3	TRBV7-3	-	-	CASSSPGADTQYF	TGTGCCAGCAGTTCCCCCGGCGCAGATACGCAGTATTTT
TRBJ1-5	TRBV28	TRBD1	-	CASNQGGLPQHF	TGTGCCAGCAACCAAGGGGGCTTGCCCCAGCATTTT
TRBJ2-4	TRBV28	-	few	CASSLGGRSNIQYF	TGTGCCAGCAGTTTAGGAGGACGATCAAACATTCAGTACTTC
TRBJ2-3	TRBV7-2	-	-	CASSLGPYTGLSTDTQYF	TGTGCCAGCAGCTTGGGGCCTTACACTGGACTAAGCACAGATACGCAGTATTTT
TRBJ2-2	TRBV7-8	-	-	CASSSRRANTGELFF	TGTGCCAGCAGTTCCAGGAGAGCGAACACCGGGGAGCTGTTTTTT
TRBJ1-1	TRBV9	-	many	CASSVGDRNTEAFF	TGTGCCAGCAGCGTAGGTGACAGAAACACTGAAGCTTTCTTT
TRBJ2-5	TRBV7-2	TRBD2	-	CASSLRTTSGRETQYF	TGTGCCAGCAGCTTAAGGACCACTAGCGGGAGAGAGACCCAGTACTTC
TRBJ1-3	TRBV7-9	TRBD1	many	CASSRGTAGNTIYF	TGTGCCAGCAGCCGAGGGACAGCTGGAAACACCATATATTTT
TRBJ2-2	TRBV7-8	-	few	CASSKRDSSGELFF	TGTGCCAGCAGCAAAAGGGACTCTTCCGGGGAGCTGTTTTTT
TRBJ1-2	TRBV15	-	-	CATSPRSYPYGYTF	TGTGCCACCAGCCCGCGTTCCTACCCATATGGCTACACCTTC
TRBJ1-2	TRBV28	TRBD1	-	CASSLGTANIDGYTF	TGTGCCAGCAGTCTGGGGACAGCGAATATCGATGGCTACACCTTC
TRBJ2-1	TRBV7-2	-	-	CASSFRNEQFF	TGTGCCAGCAGCTTTAGGAATGAGCAGTTCTTC
TRBJ1-1	TRBV7-2	-	-	CASSFSILPEAFF	TGTGCCAGCAGCTTTAGTATATTGCCTGAAGCTTTCTTT
TRBJ1-1	TRBV9	-	few	CASSVAHKNTEAFF	TGTGCCAGCAGCGTTGCTCATAAGAACACTGAAGCTTTCTTT
TRBJ2-3	TRBV7-9	-	many	CASSSGATTSTDTQYF	TGTGCCAGCAGCTCGGGGGCGACCACTAGCACAGATACGCAGTATTTT
TRBJ1-1	TRBV4-1	-	few	CASSQEINRDHAEAFF	TGCGCCAGCAGCCAAGAGATAAACAGGGACCACGCTGAAGCTTTCTTT
TRBJ2-3	TRBV6-6	-	-	CASSRWSPPDTQYF	TGTGCCAGCAGCCGCTGGAGCCCCCCAGATACGCAGTATTTT
TRBJ1-1	TRBV6-5	-	-	CAISGASVHTEAFF	TGTGCCATCAGTGGGGCCAGCGTCCACACTGAAGCTTTCTTT
TRBJ2-7	TRBV5-6	-	-	CASSLLARAMVEQYF	TGTGCCAGCAGCTTGCTCGCTAGGGCTATGGTCGAGCAGTACTTC
TRBJ1-3	TRBV29-1	-	few	CSARSISSGNTIYF	TGCAGCGCAAGGAGTATTTCCTCTGGAAACACCATATATTTT
TRBJ2-1	TRBV5-1	TRBD2	few	CASSFGLAGGNEQFF	TGCGCCAGCAGCTTTGGACTAGCGGGAGGGAATGAGCAGTTCTTC
TRBJ2-5	TRBV6-1	TRBD2	-	CASSEGVAGGDGETQYF	TGTGCCAGCAGTGAGGGAGTAGCGGGAGGGGACGGAGAGACCCAGTACTTC
TRBJ2-6	TRBV7-6	-	few	CASSQGASGANVLTF	TGTGCCAGCAGCCAAGGGGCCTCTGGGGCCAACGTCCTGACTTTC
TRBJ2-1	TRBV10-3	TRBD1	many	CAIRAGTVYNEQFF	TGTGCCATCAGAGCCGGGACAGTCTACAATGAGCAGTTCTTC
TRBJ2-2	TRBV19	-	-	CASTEQGFLPGELFF	TGTGCCAGTACCGAACAGGGTTTCCTCCCCGGGGAGCTGTTTTTT
TRBJ2-7	TRBV7-9	-	many	CASGRDEQYF	TGTGCCAGCGGGCGTGACGAGCAGTACTTC
TRBJ2-1	TRBV29-1	TRBD2	few	CSYSQGTSGSRNEQFF	TGCAGCTACAGTCAGGGGACTAGCGGGAGTAGGAATGAGCAGTTCTTC
TRBJ2-7	TRBV25-1	-	few	CASSSTYEQYF	TGTGCCAGCAGTAGTACCTACGAGCAGTACTTC
TRBJ2-7	TRBV27	-	-	CASSLGPPASSYEQYF	TGTGCCAGCAGTTTAGGGCCACCGGCTAGCTCCTACGAGCAGTACTTC
TRBJ2-2	TRBV7-3	TRBD2	few	CASSLMGTSGTGELFF	TGTGCCAGCAGCTTAATGGGGACTAGCGGAACCGGGGAGCTGTTTTTT
TRBJ2-7	TRBV15	TRBD1	-	CATSRGRDRVGEQYF	TGTGCCACCAGCAGAGGTCGGGACAGGGTCGGCGAGCAGTACTTC
TRBJ2-7	TRBV7-2	TRBD1	many	CASSGRDSSYEQYF	TGTGCCAGCAGCGGCCGGGACAGCTCCTACGAGCAGTACTTC
TRBJ2-1	TRBV7-9	TRBD2	once	CASSFKPGLEGHNEQFF	TGTGCCAGCAGCTTCAAGCCGGGACTAGAAGGGCACAATGAGCAGTTCTTC
TRBJ2-2	TRBV11-2	-	few	CASSLQRSGELFF	TGTGCCAGCAGCTTACAGAGGAGCGGGGAGCTGTTTTTT
TRBJ2-3	TRBV19	TRBD2	-	CASSMSGRATDTQYF	TGTGCCAGTAGTATGAGCGGGAGGGCCACAGATACGCAGTATTTT
TRBJ2-7	TRBV9	TRBD2	few	CASSVDYGRAYEQYF	TGTGCCAGCAGCGTAGATTACGGGAGGGCCTACGAGCAGTACTTC
TRBJ2-1	TRBV4-3	-	-	CASSQGSSIHNEQFF	TGCGCCAGCAGCCAAGGCTCGTCTATTCACAATGAGCAGTTCTTC
TRBJ2-3	TRBV7-8	-	-	CASSPPGMGTDTQYF	TGTGCCAGCAGCCCCCCGGGGATGGGCACAGATACGCAGTATTTT
TRBJ2-1	TRBV25-1	TRBD2	-	CASSEALAGVSEQFF	TGTGCCAGCAGTGAGGCACTAGCGGGAGTTAGTGAGCAGTTCTTC
TRBJ1-5	TRBV19	-	-	CASRPVRNQPQHF	TGTGCCAGTCGACCAGTTCGGAATCAGCCCCAGCATTTT
TRBJ2-7	TRBV18	-	-	CASSPGRDYEQYF	TGTGCCAGCTCTCCCGGAAGGGATTACGAGCAGTACTTC
TRBJ2-1	TRBV7-2	TRBD2	-	CASSFGSGSRGNEQFF	TGTGCCAGCAGCTTCGGTAGCGGGAGCCGGGGCAATGAGCAGTTCTTC
TRBJ2-1	TRBV7-2	-	-	CASSLWRNEQFF	TGTGCCAGCAGCTTATGGAGGAATGAGCAGTTCTTC
TRBJ2-5	TRBV2	-	many	CASSFTGTQETQYF	TGTGCCAGCAGTTTCACAGGGACACAAGAGACCCAGTACTTC
TRBJ1-2	TRBV6-6	-	few	CAISESRENYGYTF	TGTGCCATCAGTGAGTCCCGGGAGAACTATGGCTACACCTTC